This T cell receptor beta chain comes out of a study of cytomegalovirus exposure and HLA in healthy donors. Findings and limits, study-wide: Reported performance of the classifier showed diagnosis of cytomegalovirus status with high specificity and sensitivity. Overall, roughly 160 TCR beta chains were annotated as cytomegalovirus-associated.

It was the approximately 110-subject validation cohort, separate from the roughly 700-subject first cohort, to which the donors belonged. The repertoire was sequenced with immunoSEQ multiplex PCR; TCRdb's copy has only in-frame clones and lacks some. Among around 150,000 clones listed, 80% to 85% were seen once. As regards this clone: Antigen: not known.

The V gene's germline CDR1 is SGHRS and CDR2 YFSETQ. The CDR3 runs to 17 residues. With 0 bases clipped from V and 0 bases from J, the junction kept 5 bases outside the gene matches. The sample was PBMCs. This rearrangement joins TRBV5-1 to TRBJ2-3; 9 bases line up with TRBD2. The receptor was isolated from a man aged 30 to 45 in good health and CMV-seropositive. Here the CDR3 reads CASSLASGGLSTDTQYF. The CDR3 DNA reads TGCGCCAGCAGCTTGGCGAGCGGGGGGCTTAGCACAGATACGCAGTATTTT.